What follows are 7 T cell receptor beta chains derived from one specimen sequenced in a study of T cells in Graves' hyperthyroidism and ophthalmopathy. It was RNA transcripts that yielded the amplified TCR beta CDR3 regions. The study used the HTBI primer set for a first-round RT-PCR of the TCR CDR3. TCRdb used MiXCR to reprocess the multiplex PCR reads, holding one entry per CDR3 protein. The sample holds some 460,000 distinct CDR3 sequences; 15% to 17% are singletons and the top ten take almost 8%. Material for sequencing was blood. Receptors were obtained from a woman aged 18-29 years with Graves' hyperthyroidism.

This clonotype showed up many times. The rearrangement uses TRBV20-1 and TRBJ2-1, with 9 bases aligning to TRBD2. The CDR3 covers 14 residues. Unmatched junction bases numbered 7, after V lost 3 bases and J lost 7 bases. The V gene's germline CDR1 is DFQATT and CDR2 SNEGSKA (reference sequence). CDR3: CSARDSGRGNEQFF. The CDR3 coding sequence is TGCAGTGCTAGGGATAGCGGGAGAGGTAATGAGCAGTTCTTC.

This clonotype has a count of ten or more. The chain employs TRBV12-3 or TRBV12-4 and TRBJ1-5, with unresolved D. The CDR3 runs to 15 residues. V gave up 2 bases and J gave up 6 bases, with 14 bases separating them. CDR3 sequence: CASSLSSPWVQPQHF. The CDR3, as DNA: TGTGCCAGCAGTTTATCCTCTCCCTGGGTTCAGCCCCAGCATTTT.

This clonotype came up many times. The chain carries TRBV9 and TRBJ2-1; 14 bases fit TRBD2. Germline V CDR1 and CDR2: SGDLS, YYNGEE. CDR3 length: 16 amino acids. Unmatched junction bases numbered 3, after V lost 0 bases and J lost 7 bases. The CDR3 DNA reads as TGTGCCAGCAGCGTAGATGGGACTAGCGGGAGAAATGAGCAGTTCTTC. Protein: CASSVDGTSGRNEQFF.

The rearrangement links TRBV10-3 to TRBJ2-6, with D perhaps TRBD2 (6 bases). This CDR3 has 18 residues. V lost 2 bases and J lost 4, with 18 bases in between. Germline V gene lookup returns CDR1 ENHRY and CDR2 SYGVKD. In DNA, the CDR3 is TGTGCCATCAGTGAGCTCGGGACTGTCTTTGGAGGGGCCAACGTCCTGACTTTC. Translated, it gives CAISELGTVFGGANVLTF.

The chain carries TRBV4-1 and TRBJ2-5; 9 nucleotides match TRBD2. The junction had 5 bases not matched to a gene; V was cut back by 4 bases and J by 2 bases. The CDR3 has 15 residues. From germline, CDR1 is MGHRA and CDR2 YSYEKL. CDR3 bases: TGCGCCAGCAGCCGATATAGCGGGGGACAAGAGACCCAGTACTTC. It specifies CASSRYSGGQETQYF.

This clonotype was detected ten times or more. CDR3 residues: CASSPPGSTNEKLFF. Written as DNA, the CDR3 is TGTGCCAGCAGTCCCCCGGGGAGTACTAATGAAAAACTGTTTTTT. This sequence joins TRBV12-3 or TRBV12-4 and TRBJ1-4, with D hard to call. Trimming took 5 bases from V and 2 from J, leaving 12 bases between them. There are 15 residues in the CDR3.

Ten or more counts support this clonotype. The chain couples TRBV4-1 to TRBJ1-1; D is unclear. This CDR3 contains 14 residues. CDR1 and CDR2 from the germline V gene are MGHRA and YSYEKL. V was shortened by 6 bases and J by 4 bases, with 15 bases between the two germline ends. The CDR3 bases are TGCGCCAGCAGACCGGGCAGCACTGTCACTGAAGCTTTCTTT. Encoded protein: CASRPGSTVTEAFF.